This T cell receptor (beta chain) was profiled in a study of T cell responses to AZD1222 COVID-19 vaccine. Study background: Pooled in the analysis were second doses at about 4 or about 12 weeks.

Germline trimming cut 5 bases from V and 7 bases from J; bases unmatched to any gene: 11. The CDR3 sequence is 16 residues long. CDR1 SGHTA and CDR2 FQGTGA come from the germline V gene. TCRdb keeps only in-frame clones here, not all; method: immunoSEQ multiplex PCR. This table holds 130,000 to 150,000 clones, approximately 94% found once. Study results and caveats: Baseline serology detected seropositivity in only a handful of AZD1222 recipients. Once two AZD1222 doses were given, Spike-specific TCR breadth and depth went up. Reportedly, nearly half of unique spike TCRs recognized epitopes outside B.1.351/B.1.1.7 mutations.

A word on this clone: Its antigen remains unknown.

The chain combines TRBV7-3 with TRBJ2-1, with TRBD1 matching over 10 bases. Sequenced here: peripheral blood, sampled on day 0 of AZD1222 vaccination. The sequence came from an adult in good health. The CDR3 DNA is TGTGCCAGCAGCCCAGCGGCGACAGGGGGCATTAATGAGCAGTTCTTC. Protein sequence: CASSPAATGGINEQFF.